This T cell receptor (beta chain) emerged from a study of metastatic and nonmetastatic thyroid tumors (dated by TCRdb to the early 2020s). About the study as a whole: For patients with malignant and with benign thyroid disease, the researchers compared repertoires between peripheral blood samples and tumor or nodule tissue samples. Here is what the overall study found, with its caveats: TCR beta diversity was reported as significantly higher in malignant tumors than in benign nodules, in both blood and tumor samples.

This clone was observed at least ten times. It lacks a known antigen. Base qualities were left out, and no much larger clone turns up one base away. CDR1 and CDR2 are drawn from the germline V gene: MGHRA, YSYEKL. The CDR3 numbers 15 residues from cysteine through phenylalanine. Only the CDR3 DNA is retained, 45 bases long and in frame from the first base. Clipping removes 1 base from V and 4 bases from J, with 2 as the unmatched junction base count. Before undergoing thyroid surgery, none of the patients had been given any kind of treatment. Patient clinical samples collected from about 2011 to 2018 were retrospectively analysed using T-cell receptor beta sequencing. The library was obtained by PCR. Instrument used: Illumina HiSeq 4000. The TCR beta-chain CDR3 region of each patient was profiled by high-throughput sequencing. In the source study's methods: A classifier to discriminate distant-metastatic papillary thyroid cancer patients was built from CDR3 differences across clinicopathological groups. Repertoire diversity was assessed with the Shannon index, and tumor-blood repertoire similarity with the Morisita-Horn index. TCRdb trimmed the raw reads at Q25, called clones with MiXCR and kept productive beta chains. The V and J calls come from TCRdb's annotation, not from the publication. This sample has roughly 71,000 clones in its table, and 15% to 20% of those were observed once. The ten top clones hold roughly 12% of the sample.

The receptor comes from a female donor with papillary thyroid cancer or a benign thyroid nodule (not recorded which). Some clones in this sample may be carry-over from other donors' samples. The rearrangement joined TRBV4-1 to TRBJ2-1, with TRBD2 identical over 9 junction bases. Specimen: blood. The sequence in DNA is TGCGCCAGCAGCCAAGGACTAGCGGATTACAATGAGCAGTTCTTC. The resulting protein is CASSQGLADYNEQFF.